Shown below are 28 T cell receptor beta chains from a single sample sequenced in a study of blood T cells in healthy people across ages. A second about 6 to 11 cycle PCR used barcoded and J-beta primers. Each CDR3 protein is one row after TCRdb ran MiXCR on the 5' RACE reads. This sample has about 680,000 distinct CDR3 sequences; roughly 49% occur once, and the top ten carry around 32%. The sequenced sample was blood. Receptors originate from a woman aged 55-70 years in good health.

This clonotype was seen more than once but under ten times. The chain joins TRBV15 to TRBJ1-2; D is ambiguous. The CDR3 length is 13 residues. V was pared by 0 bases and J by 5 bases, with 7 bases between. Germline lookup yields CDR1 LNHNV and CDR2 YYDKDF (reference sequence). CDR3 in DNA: TGTGCCACCAGCAGAGAAGTTCTGTATGGCTACACCTTC. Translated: CATSREVLYGYTF.

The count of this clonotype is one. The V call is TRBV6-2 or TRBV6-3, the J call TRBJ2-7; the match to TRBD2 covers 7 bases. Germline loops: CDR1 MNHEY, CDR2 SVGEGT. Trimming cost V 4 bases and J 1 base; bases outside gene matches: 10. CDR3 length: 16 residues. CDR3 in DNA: TGTGCCAGCAGTTTAAACCCGGGACTAAATTCCTACGAGCAGTACTTC. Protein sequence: CASSLNPGLNSYEQYF.

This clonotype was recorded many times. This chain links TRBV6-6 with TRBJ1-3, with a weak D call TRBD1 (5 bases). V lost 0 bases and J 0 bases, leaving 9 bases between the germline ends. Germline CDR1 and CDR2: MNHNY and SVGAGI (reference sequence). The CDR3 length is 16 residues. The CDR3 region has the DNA TGTGCCAGCAGTTACTCGGGACCGATCTCTGGAAACACCATATATTTT. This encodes CASSYSGPISGNTIYF.

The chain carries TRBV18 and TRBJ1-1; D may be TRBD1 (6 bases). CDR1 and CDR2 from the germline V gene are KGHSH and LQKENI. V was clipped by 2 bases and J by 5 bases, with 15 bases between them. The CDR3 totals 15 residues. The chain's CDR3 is CASSPSSGTFTEAFF. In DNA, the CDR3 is TGTGCCAGCTCACCATCCTCCGGGACATTTACTGAAGCTTTCTTT.

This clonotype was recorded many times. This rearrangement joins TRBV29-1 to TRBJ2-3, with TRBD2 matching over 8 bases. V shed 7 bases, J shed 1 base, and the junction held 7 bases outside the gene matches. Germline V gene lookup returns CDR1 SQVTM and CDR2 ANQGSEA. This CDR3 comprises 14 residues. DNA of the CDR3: TGCAGCGCCATATTGACTAGCGGCACAGATACGCAGTATTTT. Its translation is CSAILTSGTDTQYF.

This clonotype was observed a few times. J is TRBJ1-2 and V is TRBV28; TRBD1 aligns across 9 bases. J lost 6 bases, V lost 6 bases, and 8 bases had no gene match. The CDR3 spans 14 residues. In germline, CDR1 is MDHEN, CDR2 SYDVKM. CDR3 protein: CASRYPGQGDGYTF. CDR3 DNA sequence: TGTGCCAGCAGGTATCCGGGACAGGGTGATGGCTACACCTTC.

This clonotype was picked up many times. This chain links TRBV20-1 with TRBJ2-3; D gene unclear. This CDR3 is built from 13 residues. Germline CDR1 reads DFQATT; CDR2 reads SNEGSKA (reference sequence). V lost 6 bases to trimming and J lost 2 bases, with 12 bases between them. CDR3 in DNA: TGCAGTGCCCAGGTCCCGACCACAGATACGCAGTATTTT. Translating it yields CSAQVPTTDTQYF.

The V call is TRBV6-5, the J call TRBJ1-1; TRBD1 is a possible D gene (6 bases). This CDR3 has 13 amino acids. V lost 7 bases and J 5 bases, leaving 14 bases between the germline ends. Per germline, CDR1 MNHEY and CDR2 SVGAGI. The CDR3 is CASTPGAGTEAFF. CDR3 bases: TGTGCCAGCACCCCAGGGGCGGGTACTGAAGCTTTCTTT.

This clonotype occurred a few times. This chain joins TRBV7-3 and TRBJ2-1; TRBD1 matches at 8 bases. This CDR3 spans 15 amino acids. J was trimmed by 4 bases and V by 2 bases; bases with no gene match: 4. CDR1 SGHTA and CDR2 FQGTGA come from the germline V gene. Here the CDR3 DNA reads TGTGCCAGCAGCTTACTGGGACAGGCATACAATGAGCAGTTCTTC. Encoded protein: CASSLLGQAYNEQFF.

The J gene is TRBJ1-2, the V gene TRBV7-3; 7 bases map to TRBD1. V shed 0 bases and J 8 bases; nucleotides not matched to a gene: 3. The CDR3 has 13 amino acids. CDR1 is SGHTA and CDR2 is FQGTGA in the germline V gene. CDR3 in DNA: TGTGCCAGCAGCTTAACGTCAGGGGGAGGCTACACCTTC. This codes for CASSLTSGGGYTF. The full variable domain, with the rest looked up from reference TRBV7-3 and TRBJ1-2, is GAGVSQTPSNKVTEKGKYVELRCDPISGHTALYWYRQSLGQGPEFLIYFQGTGAADDSGLPNDRFFAVRPEGSVSTLKIQRTERGDSAVYLCASSLTSGGGYTFGSGTRLTVV.

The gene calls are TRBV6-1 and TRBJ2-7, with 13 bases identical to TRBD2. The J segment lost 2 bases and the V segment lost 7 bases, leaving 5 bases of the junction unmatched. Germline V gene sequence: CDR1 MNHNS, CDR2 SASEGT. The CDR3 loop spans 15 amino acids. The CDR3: CASTRGLAGAYEQYF. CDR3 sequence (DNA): TGTGCCAGCACCAGAGGACTAGCGGGAGCCTACGAGCAGTACTTC.

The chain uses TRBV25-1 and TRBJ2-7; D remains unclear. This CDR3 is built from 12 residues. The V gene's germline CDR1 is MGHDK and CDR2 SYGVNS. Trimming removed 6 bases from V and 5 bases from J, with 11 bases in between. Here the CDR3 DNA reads TGTGCCAGCAGCCCCCCGTTCGACGAGCAGTACTTC. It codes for CASSPPFDEQYF.

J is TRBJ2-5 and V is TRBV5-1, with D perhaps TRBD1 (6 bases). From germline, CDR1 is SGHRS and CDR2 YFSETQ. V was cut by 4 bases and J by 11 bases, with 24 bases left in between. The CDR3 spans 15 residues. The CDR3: CASSPTGLSFDEQYF. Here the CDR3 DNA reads TGCGCCAGCAGCCCGACAGGTCTAAGTTTCGATGAGCAGTACTTC. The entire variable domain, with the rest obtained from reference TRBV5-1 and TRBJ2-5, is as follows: KAGVTQTPRYLIKTRGQQVTLSCSPISGHRSVSWYQQTPGQGLQFLFEYFSETQRNKGNFPGRFSGRQFSNSRSEMNVSTLELGDSALYLCASSPTGLSFDEQYFGPGTRLLVL.

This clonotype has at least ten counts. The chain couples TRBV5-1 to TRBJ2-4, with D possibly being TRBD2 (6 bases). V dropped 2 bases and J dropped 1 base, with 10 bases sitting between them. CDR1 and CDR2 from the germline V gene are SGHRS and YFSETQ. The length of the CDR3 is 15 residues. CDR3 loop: CASSLGGVAKNIQYF. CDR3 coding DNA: TGCGCCAGCAGCTTAGGCGGGGTGGCCAAAAACATTCAGTACTTC.

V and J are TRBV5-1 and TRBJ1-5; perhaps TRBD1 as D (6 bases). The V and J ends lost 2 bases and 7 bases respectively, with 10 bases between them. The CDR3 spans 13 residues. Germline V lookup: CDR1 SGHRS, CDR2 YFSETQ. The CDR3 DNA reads TGCGCCAGCAGCTTAGCACAGGGACAGCCCCAGCATTTT. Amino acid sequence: CASSLAQGQPQHF.

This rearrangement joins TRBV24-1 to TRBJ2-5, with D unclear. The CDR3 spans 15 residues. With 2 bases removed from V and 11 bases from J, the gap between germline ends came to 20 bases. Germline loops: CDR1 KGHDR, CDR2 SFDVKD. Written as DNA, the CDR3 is TGTGCCACCAGTGATTCCTTAGACCCCCACAATGAGCAGTACTTC. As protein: CATSDSLDPHNEQYF.

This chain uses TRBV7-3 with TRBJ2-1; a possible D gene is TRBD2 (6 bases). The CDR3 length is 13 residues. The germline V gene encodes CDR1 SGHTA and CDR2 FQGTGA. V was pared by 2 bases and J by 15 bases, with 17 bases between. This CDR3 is CASSLGSTGGMFF. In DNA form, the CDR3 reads TGTGCCAGCAGCTTAGGGTCGACTGGCGGGATGTTCTTC.

CDR3 coding DNA: TGTGCCAGCTCACCACTGAGGCTCAATCAGCCCCAGCATTTT. This sequence encodes CASSPLRLNQPQHF. The chain carries TRBV18 and TRBJ1-5, with D hard to call. This CDR3 has 14 residues. Trimming stripped 1 base from V and 3 bases from J, with 7 bases between. Germline lookup yields CDR1 KGHSH and CDR2 LQKENI.

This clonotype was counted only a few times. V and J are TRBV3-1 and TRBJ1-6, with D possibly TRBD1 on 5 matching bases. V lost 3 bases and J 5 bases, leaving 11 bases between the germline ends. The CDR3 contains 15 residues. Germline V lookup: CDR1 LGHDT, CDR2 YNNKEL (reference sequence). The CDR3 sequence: CASSHGTRNNSPLHF. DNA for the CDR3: TGTGCCAGCAGCCATGGGACGCGGAATAATTCACCCCTCCACTTT.

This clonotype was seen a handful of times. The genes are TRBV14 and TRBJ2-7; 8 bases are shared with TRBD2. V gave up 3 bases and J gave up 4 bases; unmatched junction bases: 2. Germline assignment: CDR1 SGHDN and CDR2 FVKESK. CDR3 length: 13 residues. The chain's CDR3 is CASSQGLVYEQYF. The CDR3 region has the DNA TGTGCCAGCAGCCAGGGACTAGTTTACGAGCAGTACTTC.

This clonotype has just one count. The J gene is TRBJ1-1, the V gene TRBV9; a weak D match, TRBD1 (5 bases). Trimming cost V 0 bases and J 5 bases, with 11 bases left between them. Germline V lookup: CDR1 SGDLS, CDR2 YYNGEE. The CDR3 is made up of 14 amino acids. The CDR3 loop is CASSVDQGKTEAFF. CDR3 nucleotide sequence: TGTGCCAGCAGCGTAGACCAGGGAAAGACTGAAGCTTTCTTT.

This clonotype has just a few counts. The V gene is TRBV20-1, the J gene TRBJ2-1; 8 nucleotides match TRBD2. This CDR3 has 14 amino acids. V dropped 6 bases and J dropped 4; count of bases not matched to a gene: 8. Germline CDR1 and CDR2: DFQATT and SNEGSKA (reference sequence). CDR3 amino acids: CSAKLAGSYNEQFF. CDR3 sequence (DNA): TGCAGTGCAAAGTTAGCGGGGTCATACAATGAGCAGTTCTTC.

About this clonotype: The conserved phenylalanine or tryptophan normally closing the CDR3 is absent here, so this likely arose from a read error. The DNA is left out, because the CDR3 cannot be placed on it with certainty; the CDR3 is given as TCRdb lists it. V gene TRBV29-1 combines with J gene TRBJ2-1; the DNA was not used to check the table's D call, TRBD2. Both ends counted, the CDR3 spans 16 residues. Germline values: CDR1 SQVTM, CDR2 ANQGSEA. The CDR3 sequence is CSVEDRDSMGGYTFGS.

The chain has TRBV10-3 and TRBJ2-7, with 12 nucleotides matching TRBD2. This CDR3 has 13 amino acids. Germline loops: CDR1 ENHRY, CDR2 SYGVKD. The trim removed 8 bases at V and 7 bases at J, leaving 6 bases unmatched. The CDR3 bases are TGTGCCATCTGGCCTAGCGGGAGGGGTGAGCAGTACTTC. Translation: CAIWPSGRGEQYF.

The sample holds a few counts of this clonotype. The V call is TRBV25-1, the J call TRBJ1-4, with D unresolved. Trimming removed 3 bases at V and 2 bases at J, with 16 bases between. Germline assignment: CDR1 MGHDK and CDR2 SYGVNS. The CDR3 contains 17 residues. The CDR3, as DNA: TGTGCCAGCAGTGAGCCCTCGGGCTGGTACACTAATGAAAAACTGTTTTTT. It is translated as CASSEPSGWYTNEKLFF.

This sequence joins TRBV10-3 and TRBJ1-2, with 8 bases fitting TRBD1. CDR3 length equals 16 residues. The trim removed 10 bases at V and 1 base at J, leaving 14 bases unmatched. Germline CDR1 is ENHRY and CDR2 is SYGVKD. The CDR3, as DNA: TGTGCCACCCAGGGGGCGACAGGGGTTGATAACTATGGCTACACCTTC. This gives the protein CATQGATGVDNYGYTF.

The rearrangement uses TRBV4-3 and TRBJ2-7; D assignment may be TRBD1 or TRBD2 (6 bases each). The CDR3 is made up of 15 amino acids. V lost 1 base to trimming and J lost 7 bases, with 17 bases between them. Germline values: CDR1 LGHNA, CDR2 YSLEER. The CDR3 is CASSQAGEAYNEQYF. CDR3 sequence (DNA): TGCGCCAGCAGCCAAGCAGGGGAGGCCTACAATGAGCAGTACTTC.

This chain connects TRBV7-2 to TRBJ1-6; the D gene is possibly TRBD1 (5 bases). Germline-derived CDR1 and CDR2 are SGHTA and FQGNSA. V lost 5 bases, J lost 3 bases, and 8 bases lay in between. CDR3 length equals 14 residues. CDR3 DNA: TGTGCCAGCAGCGTCCAGGGCTATAATTCACCCCTCCACTTT. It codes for CASSVQGYNSPLHF.